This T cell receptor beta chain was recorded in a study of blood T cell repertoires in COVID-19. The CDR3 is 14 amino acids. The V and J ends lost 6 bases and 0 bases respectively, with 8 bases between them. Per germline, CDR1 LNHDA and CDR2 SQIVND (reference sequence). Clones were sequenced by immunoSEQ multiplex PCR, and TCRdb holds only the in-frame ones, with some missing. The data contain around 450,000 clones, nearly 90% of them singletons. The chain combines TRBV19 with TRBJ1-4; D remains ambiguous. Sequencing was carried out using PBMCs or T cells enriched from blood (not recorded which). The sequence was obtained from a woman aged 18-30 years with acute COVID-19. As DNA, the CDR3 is TGTGCCAGTAGCGCCGGGACAACTAATGAAAAACTGTTTTTT. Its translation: CASSAGTTNEKLFF.